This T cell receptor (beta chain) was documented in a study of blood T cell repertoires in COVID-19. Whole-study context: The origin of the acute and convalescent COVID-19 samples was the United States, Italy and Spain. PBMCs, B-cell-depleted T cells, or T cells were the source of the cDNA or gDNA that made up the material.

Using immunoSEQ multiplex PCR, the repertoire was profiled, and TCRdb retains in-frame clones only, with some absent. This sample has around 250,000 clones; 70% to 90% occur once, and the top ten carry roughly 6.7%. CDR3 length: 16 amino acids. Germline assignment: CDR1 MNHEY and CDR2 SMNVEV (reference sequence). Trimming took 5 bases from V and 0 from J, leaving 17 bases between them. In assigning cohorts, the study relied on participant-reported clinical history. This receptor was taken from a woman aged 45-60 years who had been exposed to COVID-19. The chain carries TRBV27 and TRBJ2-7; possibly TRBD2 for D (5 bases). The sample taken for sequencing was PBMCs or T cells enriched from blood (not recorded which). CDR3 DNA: TGTGCCAGCAGTCCCCTCCTAAGAGGGCCCTCCTACGAGCAGTACTTC. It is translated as CASSPLLRGPSYEQYF.